This T cell receptor (beta chain) was identified during a study of cytomegalovirus exposure and HLA in healthy donors. Study findings and constraints: Reports indicate that TCR beta sequences accurately predicted the HLA-A and HLA-B alleles of most subjects. The listing of 150 to 200 TCR beta chains classed them as cytomegalovirus-associated.

V lost 4 bases and J 3 bases, leaving 24 bases between the germline ends. This CDR3 has 17 amino acids. The germline gives CDR1 SQVTM, CDR2 ANQGSEA. A remark on this clone: Its antigen is not identified.

The primer mix had 60 Vbeta and 13 Jbeta primers. In the source study's methods: In a later analysis, some 11 million of about 80 million unique beta chains occurred in at least two donors. Sequencing used immunoSEQ multiplex PCR; TCRdb keeps in-frame clones, though not all of them. That table supplies the V and J calls and clone size; D and trimming were determined from the DNA. Of about 120,000 clones in the sample, about 70% are singletons; the top ten hold 2% to 2.5%. Sequenced material: PBMCs. This TCR was recovered from a human donor in good health. The rearrangement joins TRBV29-1 to TRBJ1-1, with D maybe TRBD1 (6 bases). The DNA for the CDR3 is TGCAGCGTTGTTTCGGGGGCAGAGGGAGCGGGAGACACTGAAGCTTTCTTT. This codes for CSVVSGAEGAGDTEAFF.